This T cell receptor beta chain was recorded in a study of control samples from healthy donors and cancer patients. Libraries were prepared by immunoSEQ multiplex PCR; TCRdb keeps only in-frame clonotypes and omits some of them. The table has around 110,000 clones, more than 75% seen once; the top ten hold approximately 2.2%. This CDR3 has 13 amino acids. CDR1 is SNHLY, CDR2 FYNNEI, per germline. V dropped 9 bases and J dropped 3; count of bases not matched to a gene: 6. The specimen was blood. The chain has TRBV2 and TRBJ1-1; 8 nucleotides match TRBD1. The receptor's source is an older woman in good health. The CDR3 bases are TGTGCCAGTACCCAGGGGGCGGACACTGAAGCTTTCTTT. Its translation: CASTQGADTEAFF.